This T cell receptor beta chain was documented in a study of cytomegalovirus exposure and HLA in healthy donors. Study-wide points: According to a later analysis, most TCR beta chains associated with CMV appeared HLA-restricted. Sequencing had likely introduced a cluster of highly shared sequence variants as an artifact. TCR beta V segments were, for the most part, productive about 87% or about 30% of the time in an earlier analysis.

PCR was performed using 60 Vbeta and 13 Jbeta primers. Data came from immunoSEQ multiplex PCR; TCRdb stores just in-frame clones and leaves some out. The sample records about 98,000 clones, 77% being singletons. This clone came up a few times. The target antigen is unknown. Germline CDR1 and CDR2: SGHRS and YFSETQ. V was shortened by 4 bases and J by 10 bases, with 15 bases between the two germline ends. This CDR3 contains 13 residues. Input material: PBMCs. The chain uses TRBV5-1 and TRBJ2-1, with a weak D call TRBD1 (6 bases). The TCR originated in a male donor in good health and CMV-seropositive. The CDR3 DNA sequence: TGCGCCAGCAGCCAGCGAGGGGGTGCGGAGCAGTTCTTC. Translated: CASSQRGGAEQFF. The full variable domain, completed using reference TRBV5-1 and TRBJ2-1, is KAGVTQTPRYLIKTRGQQVTLSCSPISGHRSVSWYQQTPGQGLQFLFEYFSETQRNKGNFPGRFSGRQFSNSRSEMNVSTLELGDSALYLCASSQRGGAEQFFGPGTRLTVL.